The clone carrying this T cell receptor (beta chain) appeared a few times. The CDR3 has 17 residues. Germline V gene sequence: CDR1 MGHRA, CDR2 YSYEKL. V was pared by 0 bases and J by 3 bases, with 9 bases of the junction left unmatched. The data belong to a study of blood T cell repertoires in COVID-19. About the research overall: Researchers got acute and convalescent COVID-19 samples from the United States, Italy and Spain.

Authors' analysis steps: The authors estimated nucleated cell counts from reference gene primer amplification. Some clones are missing from TCRdb's copy, which holds only in-frame ones; the method was immunoSEQ multiplex PCR. That table supplies the V and J calls and clone size; D and trimming were determined from the DNA. The sample includes approximately 93,000 clones, approximately 87% of them seen just once. Sequenced sample: peripheral blood. The chain employs TRBV4-1 and TRBJ2-3; 7 nucleotides match TRBD2. The TCR was taken from a human donor in a cohort sampled during active COVID-19. CDR3 sequence (DNA): TGCGCCAGCAGCCAAGATCCCCTTCCAGCGGGGACAGATACGCAGTATTTT. This codes for CASSQDPLPAGTDTQYF.